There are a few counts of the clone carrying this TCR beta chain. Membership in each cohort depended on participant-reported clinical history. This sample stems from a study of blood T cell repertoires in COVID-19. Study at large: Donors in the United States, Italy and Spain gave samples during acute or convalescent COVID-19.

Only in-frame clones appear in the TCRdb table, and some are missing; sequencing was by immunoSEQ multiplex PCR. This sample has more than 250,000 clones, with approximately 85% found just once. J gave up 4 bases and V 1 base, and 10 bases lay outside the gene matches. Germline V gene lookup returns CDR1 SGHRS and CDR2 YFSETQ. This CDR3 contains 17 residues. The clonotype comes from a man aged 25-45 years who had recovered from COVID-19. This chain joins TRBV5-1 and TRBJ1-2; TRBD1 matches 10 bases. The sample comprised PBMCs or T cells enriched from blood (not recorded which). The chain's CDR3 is CASSLTQTGGLFYGYTF. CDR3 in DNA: TGCGCCAGCAGCTTGACACAGACAGGGGGCCTATTCTATGGCTACACCTTC.